The 27 T cell receptor beta chains below come from one sample, sequenced in a study of blood T cell repertoires in COVID-19. Assay used: immunoSEQ multiplex PCR; TCRdb lists only in-frame clones, some missing. Of tens of thousands of clones listed, 88% are singletons. Sequenced material: peripheral blood. The receptors originated from a human donor in a cohort sampled during active COVID-19.

The chain uses TRBV4-2 and TRBJ2-7, with D maybe TRBD1 (6 bases). The V end lost 2 bases, the J end lost 6 bases, and 14 bases lay between the germline ends. This CDR3 contains 14 residues. CDR1 and CDR2 from the germline V gene are LGHNA and YNFKEQ. CDR3 in DNA: TGTGCCAGCAGCCAACCACTCACAGGGAGCGAGCAGTACTTC. Residues: CASSQPLTGSEQYF.

The rearrangement links TRBV27 to TRBJ2-1, with 7 bases fitting TRBD1. CDR1 and CDR2 from the germline V gene are MNHEY and SMNVEV (reference sequence). V shed 7 bases, J shed 3 bases, and the junction held 3 bases outside the gene matches. The CDR3 loop spans 13 amino acids. CDR3 in DNA: TGTGCCAGCAACGGACAGGACTACAATGAGCAGTTCTTC. This codes for CASNGQDYNEQFF.

This clone showed up just once. The chain uses TRBV24-1 and TRBJ2-3; 7 bases are shared with TRBD1. This CDR3 spans 13 amino acids. From germline, CDR1 is KGHDR and CDR2 SFDVKD. V was clipped by 8 bases and J by 5 bases; unmatched bases: 6. The CDR3 loop is CATNRDSVDTQYF. The CDR3 DNA reads TGTGCCACCAACCGGGACAGTGTAGATACGCAGTATTTT.

The J gene is TRBJ2-1, the V gene TRBV7-9, with TRBD1 matching 7 bases. V lost 2 bases to trimming and J lost 4 bases; unmatched junction nucleotides: 8. There are 16 residues in the CDR3. In germline, CDR1 is SEHNR, CDR2 FQNEAQ (reference sequence). The CDR3 sequence is CASSLIGTENYNEQFF. CDR3 DNA: TGTGCCAGCAGCTTAATAGGGACAGAGAATTACAATGAGCAGTTCTTC.

This chain joins TRBV2 and TRBJ1-1; D remains ambiguous. The V end lost 7 bases, the J end lost 5 bases, and 14 bases lay between the germline ends. In germline, CDR1 is SNHLY, CDR2 FYNNEI. The CDR3 is 13 residues long. The CDR3 nucleotides read TGTGCCAGCAACCCAACGGGTGGAACTGAAGCTTTCTTT. Translating it yields CASNPTGGTEAFF. Complete variable domain (other parts from reference TRBV2 and TRBJ1-1): EPEVTQTPSHQVTQMGQEVILRCVPISNHLYFYWYRQILGQKVEFLVSFYNNEISEKSEIFDDQFSVERPDGSNFTLKIRSTKLEDSAMYFCASNPTGGTEAFFGQGTRLTVV.

The chain uses TRBV25-1 and TRBJ2-5, with TRBD2 matching over 14 bases. J lost 5 bases, V lost 4 bases, and 6 bases had no gene match. This CDR3 comprises 16 residues. CDR1 MGHDK and CDR2 SYGVNS come from the germline V gene. This CDR3 reads CASSVGLAGGGETQYF. The CDR3 region has the DNA TGTGCCAGCAGTGTCGGACTAGCGGGAGGAGGGGAGACCCAGTACTTC.

The chain uses TRBV27 and TRBJ2-1, with 7 nucleotides matching TRBD1. This CDR3 comprises 15 residues. Per germline, CDR1 MNHEY and CDR2 SMNVEV (reference sequence). Trimming took 6 bases from V and 2 from J; bases not matched to a gene: 7. The CDR3 DNA is TGTGCCAGCAGATTAGACAGGGACCCCTACAATGAGCAGTTCTTC. Its protein is CASRLDRDPYNEQFF.

This rearrangement joins TRBV11-2 to TRBJ1-5; 12 bases are a match to TRBD1. This CDR3 region has 14 residues. The V segment lost 5 bases and the J segment 6 bases; nucleotides outside the gene matches: 2. Germline values: CDR1 SGHAT, CDR2 FQNNGV. The CDR3 bases are TGTGCCAGCAGCCGGGACAGGGGGCGTCAGCCCCAGCATTTT. Residues: CASSRDRGRQPQHF.

V and J are TRBV5-1 and TRBJ2-5; TRBD1 might be the D (6 bases). The CDR3 spans 15 residues. Looked up from germline, CDR1 is SGHRS and CDR2 is YFSETQ. V lost 2 bases to trimming and J lost 5 bases, with 16 bases between them. The chain's CDR3 is CASSLGTFLEETQYF. CDR3 bases: TGCGCCAGCAGCTTAGGGACATTTCTGGAGGAGACCCAGTACTTC.

V and J are TRBV9 and TRBJ1-3; a weak D match, TRBD1 (5 bases). The germline V and J ends were trimmed by 0 bases and 2 bases, with 18 bases remaining between them. The CDR3 consists of 18 residues. From germline, CDR1 is SGDLS and CDR2 YYNGEE. CDR3 nucleotide sequence: TGTGCCAGCAGCGTAGCAATGTTCTGGGGGACTGCTGGAAACACCATATATTTT. It is translated as CASSVAMFWGTAGNTIYF.

This clone was seen a handful of times. The chain is built from TRBV20-1 and TRBJ2-1; TRBD2 might be the D (6 bases). CDR1 DFQATT and CDR2 SNEGSKA come from the germline V gene (reference sequence). There are 15 residues in the CDR3. V gave up 5 bases and J gave up 3 bases, with 17 bases separating them. The CDR3 sequence is CSAGEAGYDYNEQFF. The CDR3 DNA follows: TGCAGTGCTGGTGAGGCGGGATATGACTACAATGAGCAGTTCTTC.

The V call is TRBV3-1 (or the pseudogene TRBV3-2), the J call TRBJ2-1; TRBD2 matches at 7 bases. Losses at the gene ends were 0 bases for V and 6 bases for J; bases not matched to a gene: 8. The CDR3 covers 16 residues. Germline assignment: CDR1 LGHDT and CDR2 YNNKEL (reference sequence). Written as DNA, the CDR3 is TGTGCCAGCAGCCAAGACTCACTAGCGAGTACCAATGAGCAGTTCTTC. It specifies CASSQDSLASTNEQFF.

This chain connects TRBV5-1 to TRBJ1-6; the D is unclear. CDR3 length: 13 residues. From germline, CDR1 is SGHRS and CDR2 YFSETQ. The V gene lost 5 bases and the J gene lost 6 bases, with 9 bases spanning the gap. CDR3 DNA: TGCGCCAGCAGTCTCCTCCTTAATTCACCCCTCCACTTT. Amino acid sequence: CASSLLLNSPLHF.

This chain joins TRBV5-1 and TRBJ2-1; 9 bases are a match to TRBD2. CDR3 size: 15 residues. Germline V gives CDR1 SGHRS, CDR2 YFSETQ. J lost 7 bases, V lost 0 bases, and 5 bases had no gene match. The CDR3, as DNA: TGCGCCAGCAGCTTGGAAGCGGGGGGCTATAATGAGCAGTTCTTC. Translated: CASSLEAGGYNEQFF.

The V and J genes are TRBV15 and TRBJ2-3; no definite D call. The ends were cut back, 1 base at V and 0 bases at J, with 8 bases in the middle. The germline V gene encodes CDR1 LNHNV and CDR2 YYDKDF (reference sequence). The CDR3 consists of 15 residues. The CDR3 DNA is TGTGCCACCAGCAGAGGACAACCTAGCACAGATACGCAGTATTTT. It translates to CATSRGQPSTDTQYF.

This chain joins TRBV7-2 and TRBJ2-3; 9 positions agree with TRBD2. The ends lost 5 bases at V and 5 bases at J; junction bases unmatched: 17. Germline V gives CDR1 SGHTA, CDR2 FQGNSA. The CDR3 is made up of 18 amino acids. CDR3 nucleotides: TGTGCCAGCAGCGCAAGGCGGGGGGGCGAAAAGCTGCGAGATACGCAGTATTTT. Translated: CASSARRGGEKLRDTQYF. The full variable domain, its missing parts supplied by reference TRBV7-2 and TRBJ2-3, is GAGVSQSPSNKVTEKGKDVELRCDPISGHTALYWYRQSLGQGLEFLIYFQGNSAPDKSGLPSDRFSAERTGGSVSTLTIQRTQQEDSAVYLCASSARRGGEKLRDTQYFGPGTRLTVL.

J is TRBJ2-7 and V is TRBV6-6; 8 nucleotides agree with TRBD1. J gave up 12 bases and V 2 bases, and 12 bases lay outside the gene matches. Per the germline V gene, CDR1 is MNHNY and CDR2 is SVGAGI (reference sequence). CDR3 size: 14 residues. CDR3 loop: CASSYLTTGEVLYF. The DNA for the CDR3 is TGTGCCAGCAGTTACCTAACGACAGGGGAGGTCCTGTACTTC.

The V call is TRBV28, the J call TRBJ2-3; perhaps TRBD2 as D (5 bases). The CDR3 covers 11 residues. CDR1 is MDHEN, CDR2 SYDVKM, per germline. Here the CDR3 reads CVVEGTDTQYF. The CDR3 coding sequence is TGTGTGGTGGAGGGCACAGATACGCAGTATTTT.

The chain has TRBV20-1 and TRBJ2-1; D possibly corresponds to TRBD1 (5 bases). The ends were cut back, 2 bases at V and 9 bases at J, with 8 bases in the middle. The CDR3 covers 11 residues. CDR1 and CDR2 (germline): DFQATT, SNEGSKA (reference sequence). CDR3 coding DNA: TGCAGTGCTAGATCAAGGGGTGAGCAGTTCTTC. Protein: CSARSRGEQFF.

The J gene is TRBJ2-7, the V gene TRBV3-1 (or the pseudogene TRBV3-2); 9 bases map to TRBD1. J lost 3 bases, V lost 1 base, and 13 bases had no gene match. Germline assignment: CDR1 LGHDT and CDR2 YNNKEL (reference sequence). The CDR3 extends over 18 amino acids. This CDR3 reads CASSQARGSGQGFYEQYF. The CDR3 DNA reads TGTGCCAGCAGCCAAGCCCGGGGGTCGGGACAGGGTTTCTACGAGCAGTACTTC.

The chain carries TRBV5-1 and TRBJ2-2; 9 nucleotides line up with TRBD1. Germline CDR1 is SGHRS and CDR2 is YFSETQ. Trimming at V came to 4 bases and at J to 2 bases, leaving 12 bases not matched to a gene. The CDR3 is 18 amino acids. The CDR3 DNA is TGCGCCAGCAGCCCGGTAGTGGGACAGGGTATTAACACCGGGGAGCTGTTTTTT. Translation gives CASSPVVGQGINTGELFF.

V and J are TRBV4-3 and TRBJ1-1; a possible D gene is TRBD1 (6 bases). In germline, CDR1 is LGHNA, CDR2 YSLEER. CDR3 length: 16 amino acids. Trimming cost V 0 bases and J 0 bases, with 11 bases left between them. As DNA, the CDR3 is TGCGCCAGCAGCCAAGACGCGGCAGGGGTGAACACTGAAGCTTTCTTT. This gives the protein CASSQDAAGVNTEAFF.

V is TRBV7-3 and J is TRBJ2-3; 9 bases map to TRBD2. The junction had 3 bases not matched to a gene; V was cut back by 3 bases and J by 2 bases. The CDR3 sequence is 15 residues long. CDR1 and CDR2 (germline): SGHTA, FQGTGA. CDR3 region: CASSLAGGATDTQYF. CDR3 DNA sequence: TGTGCCAGCAGCTTGGCGGGGGGGGCCACAGATACGCAGTATTTT. Full variable domain (outside the CDR3, taken from reference TRBV7-3 and TRBJ2-3): GAGVSQTPSNKVTEKGKYVELRCDPISGHTALYWYRQSLGQGPEFLIYFQGTGAADDSGLPNDRFFAVRPEGSVSTLKIQRTERGDSAVYLCASSLAGGATDTQYFGPGTRLTVL.

This rearrangement joins TRBV19 to TRBJ2-7, with D possibly TRBD1 on 6 matching bases. The CDR3 sequence is 13 residues long. CDR1 and CDR2 (germline): LNHDA, SQIVND (reference sequence). V was pared by 9 bases and J by 2 bases, with 14 bases between. In DNA form, the CDR3 reads TGTGCCAGGAAAACGGACAGAGCCTACGAGCAGTACTTC. This translates into CARKTDRAYEQYF.

CDR3 loop: CASSVVDEQYF. CDR3 DNA: TGCGCCAGCAGTGTTGTAGACGAGCAGTACTTC. The V gene is TRBV10-2, the J gene TRBJ2-7; D remains unclear. V dropped 4 bases and J dropped 5 bases, with 6 bases sitting between them. The CDR3 is made up of 11 amino acids. Per germline, CDR1 WSHSY and CDR2 SAAADI.

The gene calls are TRBV7-9 and TRBJ2-7; 10 bases line up with TRBD2. V lost 5 bases and J lost 3; bases outside the gene matches: 7. CDR3 size: 15 residues. Germline loops: CDR1 SEHNR, CDR2 FQNEAQ (reference sequence). CDR3 nucleotides: TGTGCCAGCAGCGTTAGCGGGGGGTCCGACTACGAGCAGTACTTC. Residues: CASSVSGGSDYEQYF.

The chain links TRBV7-8 to TRBJ1-3; the D gene is possibly TRBD1 (5 bases). Germline V gene data show CDR1 as SGHVS and CDR2 as FQNEAQ. Trimming cost V 0 bases and J 3 bases, with 15 bases left between them. The CDR3 consists of 17 residues. CDR3 bases: TGTGCCAGCAGCTTAGCACCCCAGGGAGGAGATGGAAACACCATATATTTT. Residues: CASSLAPQGGDGNTIYF.